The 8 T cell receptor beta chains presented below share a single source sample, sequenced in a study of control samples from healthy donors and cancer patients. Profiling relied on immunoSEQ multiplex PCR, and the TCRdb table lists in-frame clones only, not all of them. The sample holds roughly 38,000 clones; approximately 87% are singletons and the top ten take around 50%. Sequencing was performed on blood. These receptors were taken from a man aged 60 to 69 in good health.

The CDR3 coding sequence is TGTGCCAGCAGCCTATTCGGGACAGGCTTCTCTGGAAACACCATATATTTT. It specifies CASSLFGTGFSGNTIYF. The chain uses TRBV3-1 (or the pseudogene TRBV3-2) and TRBJ1-3, with 8 nucleotides matching TRBD1. The V gene end was trimmed by 4 bases and the J gene end by 0 bases; junction bases not matched to a gene: 8. The CDR3 spans 17 residues. Germline CDR1 LGHDT, CDR2 YNNKEL (reference sequence).

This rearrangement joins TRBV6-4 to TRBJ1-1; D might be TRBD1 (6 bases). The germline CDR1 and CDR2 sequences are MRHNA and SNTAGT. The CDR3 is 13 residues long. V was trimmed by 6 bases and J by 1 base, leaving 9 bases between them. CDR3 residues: CASRATGNTEAFF. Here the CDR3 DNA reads TGTGCCAGCAGGGCGACAGGGAACACTGAAGCTTTCTTT.

The CDR3 here is CASSLASEYQETQYF. Here the CDR3 DNA reads TGCGCCAGCAGCTTGGCCTCAGAGTACCAAGAGACCCAGTACTTC. The chain uses TRBV5-1 and TRBJ2-5; D is ambiguous. Trimming shortened V by 0 bases and J by 0 bases, and 9 bases separated the two germline ends. Germline V gene lookup returns CDR1 SGHRS and CDR2 YFSETQ. The CDR3 has 15 residues.

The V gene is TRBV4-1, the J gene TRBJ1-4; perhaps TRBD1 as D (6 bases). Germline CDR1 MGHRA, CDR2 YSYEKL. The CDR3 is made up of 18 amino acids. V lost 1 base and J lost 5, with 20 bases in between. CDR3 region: CASSQGGGGGAYNEKLFF. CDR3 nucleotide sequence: TGCGCCAGCAGCCAAGGAGGAGGGGGGGGAGCTTACAATGAAAAACTGTTTTTT.

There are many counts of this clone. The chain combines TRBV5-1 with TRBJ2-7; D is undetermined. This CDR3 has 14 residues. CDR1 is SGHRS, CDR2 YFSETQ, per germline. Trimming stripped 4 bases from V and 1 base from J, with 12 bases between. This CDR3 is CASSPTLGSYEQYF. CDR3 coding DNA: TGCGCCAGCAGCCCGACTTTAGGTTCCTACGAGCAGTACTTC.

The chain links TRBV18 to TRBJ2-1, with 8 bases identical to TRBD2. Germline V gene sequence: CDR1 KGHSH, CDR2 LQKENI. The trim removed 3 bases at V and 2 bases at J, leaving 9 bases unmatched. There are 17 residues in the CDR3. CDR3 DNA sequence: TGTGCCAGCTCACCTCCTAATAGCGGGGCCGCCTACAATGAGCAGTTCTTC. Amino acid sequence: CASSPPNSGAAYNEQFF.

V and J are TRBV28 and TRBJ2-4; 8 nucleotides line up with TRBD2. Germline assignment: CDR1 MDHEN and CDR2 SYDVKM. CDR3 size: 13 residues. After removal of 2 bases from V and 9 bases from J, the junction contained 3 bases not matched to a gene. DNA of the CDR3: TGTGCCAGCAGTTTAACAGCGGGAGCCATTCAGTACTTC. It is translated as CASSLTAGAIQYF.

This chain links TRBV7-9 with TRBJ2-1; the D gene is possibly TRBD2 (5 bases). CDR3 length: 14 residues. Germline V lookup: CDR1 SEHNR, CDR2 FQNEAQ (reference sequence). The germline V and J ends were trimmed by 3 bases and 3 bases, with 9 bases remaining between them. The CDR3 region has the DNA TGTGCCAGCAGCTTCGGGATCGGCTACAATGAGCAGTTCTTC. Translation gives CASSFGIGYNEQFF. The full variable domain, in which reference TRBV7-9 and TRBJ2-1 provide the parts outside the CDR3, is DTGVSQNPRHKITKRGQNVTFRCDPISEHNRLYWYRQTLGQGPEFLTYFQNEAQLEKSRLLSDRFSAERPKGSFSTLEIQRTEQGDSAMYLCASSFGIGYNEQFFGPGTRLTVL.